The next 20 T cell receptor beta chains were all read from a single sample in a study of radiotherapy plus CTLA-4 blockade in lung cancer. Only in-frame clones appear in the TCRdb table, and some are missing; sequencing was by immunoSEQ multiplex PCR. The sample carries about 120,000 clones, approximately 80% recorded once. Sample: peripheral blood, taken from a patient treated with radiotherapy plus ipilimumab. The receptors here all came from a human donor with non-small cell lung cancer who had a partial response to radiotherapy plus ipilimumab.

V usage is TRBV6-5 and J usage is TRBJ2-5, with 8 nucleotides matching TRBD2. The junction had 7 bases not matched to a gene; V was cut back by 6 bases and J by 4 bases. Germline CDR1 and CDR2: MNHEY and SVGAGI. This CDR3 has 14 residues. The CDR3 spells CASSWTSWRETQYF. DNA of the CDR3: TGTGCCAGCAGCTGGACTAGCTGGAGAGAGACCCAGTACTTC.

Worth noting for this clone: Germline is not matched at one junction end, which may reflect a read error. The genes are TRBV9 and TRBJ2-4, with D possibly TRBD2 on 6 matching bases. Germline-derived CDR1 and CDR2 are SGDLS and YYNGEE. The CDR3 length is 15 residues. CDR3 nucleotides: TGTGCCAGCGGCGTGGGAGGCGGGTCCGTGGACATTCAGTACTTC. Protein: CASGVGGGSVDIQYF.

This clone came up a few times. CDR3 protein: CASSSPRVNEQFF. CDR3 in DNA: TGTGCCAGCAGTTCCCCTCGGGTAAATGAGCAGTTCTTC. The chain has TRBV6-6 and TRBJ2-1; D gene uncertain. The CDR3 has 13 residues. Germline lookup yields CDR1 MNHNY and CDR2 SVGAGI (reference sequence). The V end lost 4 bases, the J end lost 7 bases, and 11 bases lay between the germline ends.

The gene calls are TRBV4-2 and TRBJ2-5; TRBD2 aligns across 12 bases. Germline V gene data show CDR1 as LGHNA and CDR2 as YNFKEQ. This CDR3 comprises 18 residues. V shed 0 bases, J shed 4 bases, and the junction held 9 bases outside the gene matches. The CDR3 protein is CASSQDLASGRARETQYF. The CDR3 nucleotides read TGTGCCAGCAGCCAAGATTTGGCTAGCGGGAGGGCCCGAGAGACCCAGTACTTC.

This clone showed up just a few times. A junction boundary mismatches the germline segment, possibly from a read error. The chain links TRBV28 to TRBJ1-5; D possibly corresponds to TRBD1 (6 bases). The CDR3 is 12 amino acids. Per germline, CDR1 MDHEN and CDR2 SYDVKM. The CDR3 region has the DNA TGTGCCAGCAGTTTCCGTGGCAGGGGCCAACTGTTT. Amino acid sequence: CASSFRGRGQLF.

V and J are TRBV19 and TRBJ2-1, with 12 bases lining up with TRBD1. The V gene's germline CDR1 is LNHDA and CDR2 SQIVND (reference sequence). The length of the CDR3 is 15 residues. The J segment lost 9 bases and the V segment lost 4 bases, leaving 7 bases of the junction unmatched. CDR3 coding DNA: TGTGCCAGTAGTAGACCGGGACAGGGGGCAGGTGAGCAGTTCTTC. Its protein is CASSRPGQGAGEQFF.

As to this clone: Other nucleotide sequences from this sample produce the same CDR3. The chain has TRBV5-5 and TRBJ1-1; D perhaps matches TRBD1 (5 bases). CDR1 is SGHKS, CDR2 YYEKEE, per germline (reference sequence). Trimming shortened V by 4 bases and J by 1 base, and 8 bases separated the two germline ends. The CDR3 sequence is 13 residues long. The CDR3 nucleotides read TGTGCCAGCAGCCGGCAGGGGAACACTGAAGCTTTCTTT. Translation: CASSRQGNTEAFF.

The rearrangement links TRBV5-6 to TRBJ1-1; 9 bases agree with TRBD1. From germline, CDR1 is SGHDT and CDR2 YYEEEE. This CDR3 has 15 residues. V was pared by 4 bases and J by 5 bases, with 9 bases of the junction left unmatched. The CDR3 reads CASSQPGTGYTEAFF. The CDR3 nucleotides are TGTGCCAGCAGCCAACCCGGGACAGGGTATACTGAAGCTTTCTTT.

In the case of this clone: Other DNA sequences in the same sample also yield this CDR3. The chain joins TRBV18 to TRBJ1-5, with TRBD1 identical over 9 bases. With V trimmed by 6 bases and J by 4 bases, 16 bases remained unmatched. The length of the CDR3 is 18 residues. CDR1 is KGHSH and CDR2 is LQKENI in the germline V gene. CDR3 loop: CASSHRRGTGSWNQPQHF. CDR3 DNA sequence: TGTGCCAGCTCCCATAGGAGAGGGACAGGGAGTTGGAATCAGCCCCAGCATTTT.

Concerning this clone itself: The junction departs from the called germline gene at one end, perhaps through a read error. The chain employs TRBV5-8 and TRBJ2-1; D call uncertain. The CDR3 loop spans 13 amino acids. Germline V gives CDR1 SGHTS, CDR2 YDEGEE. The CDR3 DNA sequence: TGTGCCAGCAGCTTTGGTTCGGAGACTCGTCAGCTCTTC. It encodes CASSFGSETRQLF.

This chain links TRBV5-1 with TRBJ1-2; D is perhaps TRBD1 (5 bases). The CDR3 runs 15 residues. V was pared by 0 bases and J by 0 bases, with 9 bases between. Germline V CDR1 and CDR2: SGHRS, YFSETQ. The CDR3 here is CASSLETGANYGYTF. The CDR3 DNA reads TGCGCCAGCAGCTTGGAAACAGGAGCTAACTATGGCTACACCTTC.

CDR3 bases: TGTGCCAGCAGTTTGACAGGGGACTATGGCTACACCTTC. Translated: CASSLTGDYGYTF. The chain employs TRBV6-1 and TRBJ1-2; 8 nucleotides match TRBD1. Germline V gene data show CDR1 as MNHNS and CDR2 as SASEGT. This CDR3 is 13 amino acids long. The V gene end was trimmed by 5 bases and the J gene end by 3 bases; junction bases not matched to a gene: 2.

This clone has only one observation. The chain links TRBV5-1 to TRBJ2-7, with 7 positions matching TRBD2. The V and J ends lost 2 bases and 5 bases, in that order; junction bases with no gene match: 7. The germline CDR1 and CDR2 sequences are SGHRS and YFSETQ. CDR3 length equals 14 residues. In DNA form, the CDR3 reads TGCGCCAGCAGCTTAATAGCGGGTGGCAACGAGCAGTACTTC. Protein sequence: CASSLIAGGNEQYF.

The gene calls are TRBV6-4 and TRBJ1-1; no firm D call. CDR3 length equals 13 residues. Trimming removed 7 bases from V and 0 bases from J, with 9 bases in between. CDR1 MRHNA and CDR2 SNTAGT come from the germline V gene. Here the CDR3 reads CASKLQMNTEAFF. Here the CDR3 DNA reads TGTGCCAGCAAGTTACAAATGAACACTGAAGCTTTCTTT.

V and J are TRBV5-6 and TRBJ2-7; 11 bases fit TRBD2. The CDR3 is 15 residues long. J lost 6 bases, V lost 0 bases, and 5 bases had no gene match. Germline V lookup: CDR1 SGHDT, CDR2 YYEEEE. The CDR3 DNA follows: TGTGCCAGCAGCTTGGCAGGGACTAGCGGCTCCGAGCAGTACGTC. This codes for CASSLAGTSGSEQYV.

The gene calls are TRBV5-1 and TRBJ2-1; D may be TRBD2 (6 bases). Germline lookup yields CDR1 SGHRS and CDR2 YFSETQ. V gave up 1 base and J gave up 6 bases, with 17 bases separating them. The CDR3 runs to 16 residues. The CDR3 spells CASSLLSGGTGNEQFF. The CDR3 nucleotides read TGCGCCAGCAGCTTGTTAAGTGGCGGGACGGGCAATGAGCAGTTCTTC.

There are a few counts of this clone. The chain employs TRBV19 and TRBJ2-7; a possible D gene is TRBD2 (6 bases). CDR1 is LNHDA, CDR2 SQIVND, per germline (reference sequence). Trimming took 7 bases from V and 0 from J, leaving 7 bases between them. The CDR3 extends over 12 amino acids. The CDR3 DNA sequence: TGTGCCAGTATCGGGGGCTCCTACGAGCAGTACTTC. This translates into CASIGGSYEQYF.

The J gene is TRBJ2-5, the V gene TRBV5-1, with a tentative D call TRBD2 (6 bases). CDR3 length: 13 amino acids. The V end was cut by 0 bases, the J end by 11 bases, with 14 bases between. The germline V gene encodes CDR1 SGHRS and CDR2 YFSETQ. In DNA form, the CDR3 reads TGCGCCAGCAGCTTGGCCAGGACGGGGGAGCAGTACTTC. Amino acid sequence: CASSLARTGEQYF.

This rearrangement joins TRBV28 to TRBJ1-3; possible D gene TRBD1, 6 bases. Looked up from germline, CDR1 is MDHEN and CDR2 is SYDVKM. V was cut by 6 bases and J by 3 bases, with 9 bases left in between. The CDR3 loop spans 13 amino acids. The CDR3 is CASSPDSGNTIYF. CDR3 nucleotide sequence: TGTGCCAGCAGCCCGGACAGTGGAAACACCATATATTTT.

The rearrangement uses TRBV5-1 and TRBJ2-2; D is ambiguous. Germline V lookup: CDR1 SGHRS, CDR2 YFSETQ. The CDR3 runs 13 residues. V lost 0 bases to trimming and J lost 13 bases, with 13 bases between them. The CDR3 sequence is CASSLAGSSGLFF. The CDR3 DNA reads as TGCGCCAGCAGCTTGGCCGGCTCCTCGGGGCTGTTTTTT. Based on the CDR3 plus reference TRBV5-1 and TRBJ2-2, the full variable domain is KAGVTQTPRYLIKTRGQQVTLSCSPISGHRSVSWYQQTPGQGLQFLFEYFSETQRNKGNFPGRFSGRQFSNSRSEMNVSTLELGDSALYLCASSLAGSSGLFFGEGSRLTVL.